The T cell receptor beta chain described here comes from a study of cytomegalovirus exposure and HLA in healthy donors. As for the study in general: T cells numbering about 179 million yielded 117 million unique TCR beta sequences in an earlier analysis.

Primers for the PCR totalled 60 Vbeta and 13 Jbeta. Libraries were prepared by immunoSEQ multiplex PCR; TCRdb keeps only in-frame clonotypes and omits some of them. The sample contains under 110,000 clones, around 76% of which appear only once. Trimming took 1 base from V and 2 from J, leaving 12 bases between them. CDR1 and CDR2 (germline): SGHTA, FQGNSA. This CDR3 comprises 16 residues. The sequenced sample consisted of PBMCs. The genes are TRBV7-2 and TRBJ1-5, with a possible D match to TRBD1 (6 bases). The sequence was obtained from a woman between 45 and 60 years old in good health and CMV-seropositive. CDR3 in DNA: TGTGCCAGCAGCTTAGGATTGAGACAGGGCAATCAGCCCCAGCATTTT. As protein: CASSLGLRQGNQPQHF.